The 22 T cell receptor beta chains below all came from one sample that was sequenced in a study of blood T cells in healthy people across ages. For the second PCR, which ran for roughly 7 to 11 cycles, a sample-barcoded 5' primer and a J-beta primer mix were used. TCRdb re-called the 5' RACE reads with MiXCR, one entry per CDR3 protein. The profile shows around 940,000 distinct CDR3 sequences, just over 50% of them singletons. The material sequenced was blood. All receptors derive from a woman aged 55-70 years in good health.

The chain links TRBV20-1 to TRBJ2-5, with TRBD1 as a possible D gene (6 bases). Between the trimmed V and J ends, which lost 6 bases and 11 bases, there was a span of 22 bases. The CDR3 runs to 13 residues. Germline V gene lookup returns CDR1 DFQATT and CDR2 SNEGSKA (reference sequence). This CDR3 is CSAAGTGLSEQYF. In DNA, the CDR3 is TGCAGTGCGGCCGGTACAGGGCTTTCTGAGCAGTACTTC.

The chain is built from TRBV7-2 and TRBJ2-1; 10 nucleotides line up with TRBD1. This CDR3 region has 14 residues. Trimming at V came to 5 bases and at J to 9 bases, leaving 7 bases not matched to a gene. CDR1 and CDR2 from the germline V gene are SGHTA and FQGNSA. CDR3 DNA: TGTGCCAGCAGCCTGGGACAGGGGATAGGTGAGCAGTTCTTC. It is translated as CASSLGQGIGEQFF.

V and J are TRBV27 and TRBJ2-3; no firm D call. This CDR3 has 16 residues. V lost 5 bases and J lost 6, with 21 bases in between. Germline CDR1 reads MNHEY; CDR2 reads SMNVEV (reference sequence). The CDR3 protein is CASSPVSILGFDTQYF. The CDR3 coding sequence is TGTGCCAGCAGTCCGGTTTCAATCTTGGGTTTCGATACGCAGTATTTT.

The chain has TRBV9 and TRBJ1-5; maybe TRBD1 (6 bases). The V gene lost 0 bases and the J gene lost 7 bases, with 11 bases spanning the gap. CDR1 is SGDLS and CDR2 is YYNGEE in the germline V gene. CDR3 length equals 14 residues. The chain's CDR3 is CASSVGVGGQPQHF. The DNA of the CDR3 is TGTGCCAGCAGCGTAGGGGTAGGGGGACAGCCCCAGCATTTT.

The V and J genes are TRBV10-2 and TRBJ2-3, with TRBD2 matching 15 bases. The length of the CDR3 is 17 residues. V was clipped by 2 bases and J by 4 bases; unmatched bases: 4. The V gene's germline CDR1 is WSHSY and CDR2 SAAADI. The CDR3 sequence: CASSEPRTSGRADTQYF. The CDR3 DNA follows: TGCGCCAGCAGTGAGCCGCGGACTAGCGGGAGGGCAGATACGCAGTATTTT.

This clonotype was seen at least ten times. The rearrangement links TRBV29-1 to TRBJ2-6; no clear D gene. CDR3 length: 13 residues. Germline CDR1 is SQVTM and CDR2 is ANQGSEA. V dropped 5 bases and J dropped 2 bases, with 7 bases sitting between them. CDR3 sequence (DNA): TGCAGCGTTCCACTGGCTGGGGCCAACGTCCTGACTTTC. Translating gives CSVPLAGANVLTF.

The chain joins TRBV7-6 to TRBJ2-3; 11 bases are a match to TRBD2. The CDR3 runs 16 residues. Germline lookup yields CDR1 SGHVS and CDR2 FNYEAQ. J was trimmed by 5 bases and V by 3 bases; bases with no gene match: 7. The CDR3 DNA reads as TGTGCCAGCAGCTTCCTCGGGACTAGCGGCCGAGATACGCAGTATTTT. Protein sequence: CASSFLGTSGRDTQYF.

DNA of the CDR3: TGTGCCACCAGTGCCGCAGGGGGCGCGAAGGAGACCCAGTACTTC. Amino acids: CATSAAGGAKETQYF. The chain couples TRBV24-1 to TRBJ2-5, with 8 positions matching TRBD1. Germline V gene data show CDR1 as KGHDR and CDR2 as SFDVKD. The CDR3 is 15 amino acids. V shed 5 bases and J 5 bases; nucleotides not matched to a gene: 9.

The chain recombines TRBV7-9 with TRBJ2-7; 8 bases line up with TRBD1. The CDR3 sequence is 14 residues long. J was trimmed by 4 bases and V by 5 bases; bases with no gene match: 7. Germline lookup yields CDR1 SEHNR and CDR2 FQNEAQ (reference sequence). This CDR3 reads CASSTSGGLYEQYF. DNA of the CDR3: TGTGCCAGCAGCACCTCAGGGGGCTTGTACGAGCAGTACTTC.

This clonotype was detected a few times. For the CDR3, the DNA is TGCGCCAGCAGCCACGGAGCTGCTTACAATGAGCAGTTCTTC. Its protein product is CASSHGAAYNEQFF. The chain has TRBV4-1 and TRBJ2-1, with D hard to call. V lost 3 bases and J 4 bases, leaving 10 bases between the germline ends. The CDR3 is 14 amino acids. Per germline, CDR1 MGHRA and CDR2 YSYEKL.

The sample holds a few counts of this clonotype. The rearrangement links TRBV5-1 to TRBJ2-5; the D gene is possibly TRBD2 (5 bases). V lost 4 bases and J 3 bases, leaving 13 bases between the germline ends. The germline V gene has CDR1 SGHRS and CDR2 YFSETQ. The CDR3 has 14 amino acids. CDR3 DNA: TGCGCCAGCAGCGCGAGCGCGGGTGAAGAGACCCAGTACTTC. It is translated as CASSASAGEETQYF. The full variable domain, its missing parts supplied by reference TRBV5-1 and TRBJ2-5, is KAGVTQTPRYLIKTRGQQVTLSCSPISGHRSVSWYQQTPGQGLQFLFEYFSETQRNKGNFPGRFSGRQFSNSRSEMNVSTLELGDSALYLCASSASAGEETQYFGPGTRLLVL.

This clonotype was picked up one time. The chain recombines TRBV28 with TRBJ2-7; 7 bases are a match to TRBD1. V lost 2 bases and J lost 0; bases outside the gene matches: 7. The CDR3 sequence is 16 residues long. CDR1 MDHEN and CDR2 SYDVKM come from the germline V gene. CDR3 protein: CASSLSGAGGSYEQYF. The CDR3, as DNA: TGTGCCAGCAGTTTAAGTGGGGCAGGGGGCTCCTACGAGCAGTACTTC.

The chain joins TRBV4-1 to TRBJ2-7; D tentatively fits TRBD1 or TRBD2 (6 bases each). Trimming stripped 4 bases from V and 1 base from J, with 14 bases between. CDR1 is MGHRA and CDR2 is YSYEKL in the germline V gene. This CDR3 is built from 15 residues. The CDR3 nucleotides read TGCGCCAGCAGCCCGGGGGCAGGGCTATCCTACGAGCAGTACTTC. The encoded protein is CASSPGAGLSYEQYF.

The gene calls are TRBV20-1 and TRBJ2-7; D unresolved. The better agreement between TRBJ2-5 and the DNA end casts doubt on the J call. Germline CDR1 and CDR2: DFQATT and SNEGSKA (reference sequence). The CDR3 totals 14 residues. Written as DNA, the CDR3 is TGCAGTGCTAGAGATCCGGTACTTCGGGAGACCCAGTACTTC. This gives the protein CSARDPVLRETQYF.

The chain links TRBV4-1 to TRBJ2-6; weak D call: TRBD1 (5 bases). The CDR3 has 17 residues. Germline CDR1 is MGHRA and CDR2 is YSYEKL. Trimming left V 0 bases short and J 0 bases short, with 9 bases between. The CDR3 DNA reads TGCGCCAGCAGCCAAGACAGGGCTAGCTCTGGGGCCAACGTCCTGACTTTC. It translates to CASSQDRASSGANVLTF.

Note on this clonotype: One end of the junction does not line up with germline, which may come from a read error. V and J are TRBV4-1 and TRBJ2-5, with 8 nucleotides matching TRBD2. There are 16 residues in the CDR3. Per germline, CDR1 MGHRA and CDR2 YSYEKL. The CDR3 coding sequence is TGCGTCAGCAGCCTCACTAGCGGTTCCCGGTCGGAGACCCAGTACTTC. Translation: CVSSLTSGSRSETQYF.

In its sample, this clonotype was seen many times. The chain uses TRBV2 and TRBJ2-7, with D possibly being TRBD1 (6 bases). The CDR3 totals 15 residues. Trimming cost V 5 bases and J 3 bases, with 17 bases left between them. CDR1 and CDR2 (germline): SNHLY, FYNNEI. The chain's CDR3 is CASSPETGNGYEQYF. Here the CDR3 DNA reads TGTGCCAGCAGTCCCGAAACAGGGAACGGCTACGAGCAGTACTTC.

The chain carries TRBV27 and TRBJ2-6; D might be TRBD1 (5 bases). The CDR3 runs 16 residues. Deletions cut 5 bases from V and 0 bases from J, with 11 bases between. The germline CDR1 and CDR2 sequences are MNHEY and SMNVEV (reference sequence). CDR3 in amino acids: CASSVRTSSGANVLTF. The CDR3 bases are TGTGCCAGCAGTGTCCGGACAAGCTCTGGGGCCAACGTCCTGACTTTC.

The chain joins TRBV5-1 to TRBJ2-5; maybe TRBD2 (6 bases). The ends were cut back, 0 bases at V and 5 bases at J, with 11 bases in the middle. The CDR3 extends over 14 amino acids. Germline V CDR1 and CDR2: SGHRS, YFSETQ. The CDR3 is CASSLGVGGETQYF. The CDR3 nucleotides read TGCGCCAGCAGCTTGGGAGTCGGGGGTGAGACCCAGTACTTC.

V gene TRBV29-1 combines with J gene TRBJ2-1, with 10 bases fitting TRBD2. The CDR3 has 16 amino acids. Per germline, CDR1 SQVTM and CDR2 ANQGSEA. The V and J ends lost 6 bases and 9 bases, in that order; junction bases with no gene match: 17. CDR3 nucleotides: TGCAGCGTGGGCCGGCTAGCGGGAGTCTCTGGGGGTGAGCAGTTCTTC. Its protein product is CSVGRLAGVSGGEQFF.

This chain links TRBV29-1 with TRBJ2-1, with TRBD2 matching 11 bases. This CDR3 spans 13 amino acids. The junction had 3 bases not matched to a gene; V was cut back by 4 bases and J by 7 bases. Germline CDR1 reads SQVTM; CDR2 reads ANQGSEA. CDR3 DNA: TGCAGCGTTGTAGCGGGAGGGTATAATGAGCAGTTCTTC. Its translation is CSVVAGGYNEQFF.

With respect to this clonotype: A much larger clone differs from this one at a single base, so this may be a read error. This chain connects TRBV3-1 to TRBJ2-7; D uncertain. The CDR3 is made up of 12 amino acids. Per germline, CDR1 LGHDT and CDR2 YNNKEL (reference sequence). CDR3 loop: CASSQGIYERYF. As DNA, the CDR3 is TGTGCCAGCAGCCAAGGAATCTACGAGCGGTACTTC.